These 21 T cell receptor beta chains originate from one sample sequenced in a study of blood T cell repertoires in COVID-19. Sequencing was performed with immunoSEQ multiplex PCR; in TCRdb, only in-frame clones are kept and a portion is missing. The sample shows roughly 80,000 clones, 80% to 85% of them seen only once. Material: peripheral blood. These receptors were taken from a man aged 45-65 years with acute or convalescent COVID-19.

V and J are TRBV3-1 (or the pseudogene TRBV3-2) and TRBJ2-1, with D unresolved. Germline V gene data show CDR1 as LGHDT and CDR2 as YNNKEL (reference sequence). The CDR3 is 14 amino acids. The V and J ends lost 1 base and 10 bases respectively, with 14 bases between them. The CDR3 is CASSQVSGAVEQFF. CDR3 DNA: TGTGCCAGCAGCCAAGTTTCCGGAGCAGTGGAGCAGTTCTTC.

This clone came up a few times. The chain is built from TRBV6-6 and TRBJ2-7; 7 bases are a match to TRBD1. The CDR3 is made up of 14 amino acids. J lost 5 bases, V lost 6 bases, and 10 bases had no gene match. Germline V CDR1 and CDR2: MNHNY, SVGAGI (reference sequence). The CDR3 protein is CASRDSKGGHEQYF. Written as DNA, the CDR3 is TGTGCCAGCAGGGACTCGAAAGGGGGCCACGAGCAGTACTTC.

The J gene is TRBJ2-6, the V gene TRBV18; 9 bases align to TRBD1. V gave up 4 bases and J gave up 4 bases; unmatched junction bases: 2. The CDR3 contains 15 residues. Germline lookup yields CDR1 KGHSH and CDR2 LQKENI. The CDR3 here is CASSRTGAGANVLTF. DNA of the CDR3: TGTGCCAGCTCACGGACAGGGGCCGGGGCCAACGTCCTGACTTTC.

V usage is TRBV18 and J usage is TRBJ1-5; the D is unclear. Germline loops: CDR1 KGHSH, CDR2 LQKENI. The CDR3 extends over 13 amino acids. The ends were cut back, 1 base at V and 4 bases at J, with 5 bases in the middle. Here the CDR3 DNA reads TGTGCCAGCTCACCACGAGCAAATCAGCCCCAGCATTTT. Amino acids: CASSPRANQPQHF.

CDR3 bases: TGTGCCAGCAGCCAAGCAGGGGGGCGCAATCAGCCCCAGCATTTT. Translation gives CASSQAGGRNQPQHF. This sequence joins TRBV3-1 (or the pseudogene TRBV3-2) and TRBJ1-5; 7 nucleotides line up with TRBD1. CDR3 length equals 15 residues. With 1 base clipped from V and 2 bases from J, the junction kept 2 bases outside the gene matches. Per germline, CDR1 LGHDT and CDR2 YNNKEL (reference sequence).

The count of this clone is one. CDR3 residues: CASSRLQDYNYGYTF. DNA for the CDR3: TGTGCCAGCAGCCGGTTACAGGACTATAACTATGGCTACACCTTC. J is TRBJ1-2 and V is TRBV3-1 (or the pseudogene TRBV3-2), with TRBD1 as a possible D gene (5 bases). V was pared by 4 bases and J by 1 base, with 13 bases between. Germline V lookup: CDR1 LGHDT, CDR2 YNNKEL (reference sequence). The CDR3 length is 15 residues.

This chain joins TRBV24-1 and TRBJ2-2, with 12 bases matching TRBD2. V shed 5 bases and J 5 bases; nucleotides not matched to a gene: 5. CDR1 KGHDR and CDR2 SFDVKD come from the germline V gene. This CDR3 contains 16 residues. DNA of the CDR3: TGTGCCACCAGTGTTAACGGACTAGCGGGAACCGGGGAGCTGTTTTTT. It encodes CATSVNGLAGTGELFF.

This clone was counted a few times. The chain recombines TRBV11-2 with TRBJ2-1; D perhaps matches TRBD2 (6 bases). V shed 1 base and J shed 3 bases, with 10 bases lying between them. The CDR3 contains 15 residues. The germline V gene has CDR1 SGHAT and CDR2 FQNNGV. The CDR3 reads CASSLVRGVYNEQFF. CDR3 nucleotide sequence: TGTGCCAGCAGCTTAGTTCGCGGGGTCTACAATGAGCAGTTCTTC.

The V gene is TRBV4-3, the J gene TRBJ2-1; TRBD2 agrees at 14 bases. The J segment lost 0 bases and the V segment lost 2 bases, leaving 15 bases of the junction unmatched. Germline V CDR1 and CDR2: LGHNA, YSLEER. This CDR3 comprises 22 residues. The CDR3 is CASSQNPPGLAGASRSYNEQFF. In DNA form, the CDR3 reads TGCGCCAGCAGCCAAAACCCACCGGGACTAGCGGGGGCCTCCCGCTCCTACAATGAGCAGTTCTTC.

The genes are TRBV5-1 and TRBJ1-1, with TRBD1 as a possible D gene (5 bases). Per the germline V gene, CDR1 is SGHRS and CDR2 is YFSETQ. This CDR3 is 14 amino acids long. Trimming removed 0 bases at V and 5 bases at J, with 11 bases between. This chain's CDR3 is CASSLGGAGTEAFF. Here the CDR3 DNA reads TGCGCCAGCAGCTTGGGGGGCGCTGGGACTGAAGCTTTCTTT.

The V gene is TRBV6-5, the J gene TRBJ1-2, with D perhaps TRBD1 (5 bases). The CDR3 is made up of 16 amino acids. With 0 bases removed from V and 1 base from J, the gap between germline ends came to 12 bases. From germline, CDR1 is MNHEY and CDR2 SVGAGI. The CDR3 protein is CASSYSMDTINYGYTF. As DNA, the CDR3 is TGTGCCAGCAGTTACTCCATGGACACTATTAACTATGGCTACACCTTC.

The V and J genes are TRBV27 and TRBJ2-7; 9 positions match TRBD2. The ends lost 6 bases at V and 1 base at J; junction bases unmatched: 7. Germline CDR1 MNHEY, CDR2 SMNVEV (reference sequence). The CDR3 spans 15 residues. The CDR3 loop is CASRAGTSSSYEQYF. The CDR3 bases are TGTGCCAGCAGGGCCGGGACTAGCTCTTCCTACGAGCAGTACTTC.

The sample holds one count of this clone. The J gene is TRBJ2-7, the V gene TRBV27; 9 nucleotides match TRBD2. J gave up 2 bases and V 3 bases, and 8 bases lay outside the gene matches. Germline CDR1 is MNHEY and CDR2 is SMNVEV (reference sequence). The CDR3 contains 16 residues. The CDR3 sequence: CASSLAGGGLPYEQYF. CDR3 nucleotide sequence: TGTGCCAGCAGTTTGGCGGGGGGGGGACTCCCCTACGAGCAGTACTTC.

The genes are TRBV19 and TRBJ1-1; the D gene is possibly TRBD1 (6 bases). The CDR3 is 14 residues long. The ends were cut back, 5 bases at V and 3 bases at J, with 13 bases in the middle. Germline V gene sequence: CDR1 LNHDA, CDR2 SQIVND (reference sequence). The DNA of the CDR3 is TGTGCCAGTAGTCCCCGGGACACCTACACTGAAGCTTTCTTT. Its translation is CASSPRDTYTEAFF. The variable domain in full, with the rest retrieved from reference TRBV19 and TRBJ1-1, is DGGITQSPKYLFRKEGQNVTLSCEQNLNHDAMYWYRQDPGQGLRLIYYSQIVNDFQKGDIAEGYSVSREKKESFPLTVTSAQKNPTAFYLCASSPRDTYTEAFFGQGTRLTVV.

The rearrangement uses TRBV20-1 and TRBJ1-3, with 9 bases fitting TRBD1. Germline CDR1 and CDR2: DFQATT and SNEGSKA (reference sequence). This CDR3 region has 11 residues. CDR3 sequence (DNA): TGCGGGACAGGGACTGGAAACACCATATATTTT. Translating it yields CGTGTGNTIYF.

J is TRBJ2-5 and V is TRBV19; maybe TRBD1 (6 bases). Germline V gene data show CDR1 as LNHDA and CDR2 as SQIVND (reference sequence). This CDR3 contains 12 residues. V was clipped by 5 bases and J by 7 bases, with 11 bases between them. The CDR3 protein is CASSPGVGTQYF. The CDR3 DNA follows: TGTGCCAGTAGTCCAGGGGTCGGGACCCAGTACTTC.

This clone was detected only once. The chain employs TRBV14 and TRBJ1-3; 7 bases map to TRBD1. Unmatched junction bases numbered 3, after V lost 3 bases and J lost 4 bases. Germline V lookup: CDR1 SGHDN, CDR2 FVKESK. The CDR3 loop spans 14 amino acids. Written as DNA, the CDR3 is TGTGCCAGCAGCCAGAACAGGGGCGGAAACACCATATATTTT. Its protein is CASSQNRGGNTIYF.

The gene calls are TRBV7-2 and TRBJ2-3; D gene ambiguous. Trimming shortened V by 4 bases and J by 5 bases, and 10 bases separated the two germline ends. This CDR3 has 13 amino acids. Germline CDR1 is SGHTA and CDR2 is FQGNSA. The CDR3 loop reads CASSSHFRDTQYF. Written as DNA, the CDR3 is TGTGCCAGCAGCTCCCACTTTCGAGATACGCAGTATTTT.

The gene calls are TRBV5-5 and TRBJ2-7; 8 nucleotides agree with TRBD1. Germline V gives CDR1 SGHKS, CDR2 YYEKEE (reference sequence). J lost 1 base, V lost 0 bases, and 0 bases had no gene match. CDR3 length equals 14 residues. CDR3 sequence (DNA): TGTGCCAGCAGCTTGGGGGACAGGTCCTACGAGCAGTACTTC. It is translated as CASSLGDRSYEQYF. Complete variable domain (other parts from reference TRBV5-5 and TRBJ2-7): DAGVTQSPTHLIKTRGQQVTLRCSPISGHKSVSWYQQVLGQGPQFIFQYYEKEERGRGNFPDRFSARQFPNYSSELNVNALLLGDSALYLCASSLGDRSYEQYFGPGTRLTVT.

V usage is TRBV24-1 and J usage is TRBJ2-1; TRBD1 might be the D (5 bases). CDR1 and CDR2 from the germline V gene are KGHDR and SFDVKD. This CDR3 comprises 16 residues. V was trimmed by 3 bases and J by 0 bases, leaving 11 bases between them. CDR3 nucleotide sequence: TGTGCCACCAGTGATACAAGGGGCGACTCCTACAATGAGCAGTTCTTC. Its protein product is CATSDTRGDSYNEQFF.

The CDR3 DNA sequence: TGTGCCAGCAGCGTGATGGACAGAAACACAGATACGCAGTATTTT. This sequence encodes CASSVMDRNTDTQYF. The chain is built from TRBV9 and TRBJ2-3; tentative D call: TRBD1 (6 bases). Germline V lookup: CDR1 SGDLS, CDR2 YYNGEE. The V gene lost 2 bases and the J gene lost 2 bases, with 12 bases spanning the gap. The CDR3 sequence is 15 residues long.